This T cell receptor (beta chain) originates from a study of radiotherapy plus CTLA-4 blockade in lung cancer listed by TCRdb under 2018. Context from the whole study: Among enrolled patients, under 20% had an objective response and about 30% reached disease control.

Points the paper makes about the study in general: Increased serum interferon-beta after radiation, together with early dynamic changes in blood T cell clones, were reported to be the strongest predictors of response. After treatment with radiotherapy and ipilimumab, TCR clones that came from tumors expanded in the peripheral blood.

The study evaluated CTLA-4 blockade (ipilimumab) given together with focal radiation therapy in patients who had chemo-refractory metastatic non-small-cell lung cancer. Receptor libraries were prepared by the immunoSEQ multiplex PCR assay. TCRdb limited this immuneACCESS table to in-frame rearrangements with V and J called. A share of clones is missing; checked studies link under half to unresolved V genes, and the rest is unexplained. This sample gives approximately 47,000 clones in total; approximately 78% of them show up just once. The leading ten clones occupy approximately 3.6% of the sample. As regards this clone: Its antigen is not yet known. No much larger clonotype is one base removed from it; base qualities were not supplied.

The germline V gene provides CDR1 MDHEN and CDR2 SYDVKM. The CDR3 has 18 amino acids, counting the end cysteine and phenylalanine. Only the CDR3 DNA is retained, 54 bases long and in frame from the first base. Trimming at the junction amounts to 5 bases on V and 4 bases on J, and the germline ends lie 24 bases apart. The starting material was peripheral blood, obtained from a patient treated with radiotherapy plus ipilimumab. The clonotype originates from a human donor with non-small cell lung cancer who had stable disease on radiotherapy plus ipilimumab. In this chain, TRBV28 is recombined with TRBJ2-1; D gene: possibly TRBD2, on 6 matching bases. The CDR3 protein: CASSPVGGASETYNEQFF. The nucleotides are TGTGCCAGCAGTCCAGTCGGTGGGGCTAGCGAAACTTACAATGAGCAGTTCTTC.